This TCR beta chain was captured by sequencing in a study of blood T cell repertoires in COVID-19. Study as a whole: Sources were T cells, B-cell-depleted T cells, or PBMCs; the material itself was cDNA or gDNA.

With 3 bases clipped from V and 5 bases from J, the junction kept 4 bases outside the gene matches. The CDR3 sequence is 15 residues long. Per the germline V gene, CDR1 is SGHTA and CDR2 is FQGTGA. In the source study's methods: Quantification of nucleated cells was approximated via reference gene primer amplification. The table came from immunoSEQ multiplex PCR; TCRdb's copy has only in-frame clones and leaves some out. V, J and clone size were drawn from that table, and D and trimming were deduced from the DNA. Among roughly 200,000 clones listed, less than 85% were seen once. The clonotype originates from a woman aged 70-85 years with acute or convalescent COVID-19. The chain is built from TRBV7-3 and TRBJ2-1; TRBD2 aligns across 10 bases. Sequencing input: peripheral blood. The CDR3 DNA is TGTGCCAGCAGCTTTTTTAGCGGGGGGCACAATGAGCAGTTCTTC. This translates into CASSFFSGGHNEQFF.